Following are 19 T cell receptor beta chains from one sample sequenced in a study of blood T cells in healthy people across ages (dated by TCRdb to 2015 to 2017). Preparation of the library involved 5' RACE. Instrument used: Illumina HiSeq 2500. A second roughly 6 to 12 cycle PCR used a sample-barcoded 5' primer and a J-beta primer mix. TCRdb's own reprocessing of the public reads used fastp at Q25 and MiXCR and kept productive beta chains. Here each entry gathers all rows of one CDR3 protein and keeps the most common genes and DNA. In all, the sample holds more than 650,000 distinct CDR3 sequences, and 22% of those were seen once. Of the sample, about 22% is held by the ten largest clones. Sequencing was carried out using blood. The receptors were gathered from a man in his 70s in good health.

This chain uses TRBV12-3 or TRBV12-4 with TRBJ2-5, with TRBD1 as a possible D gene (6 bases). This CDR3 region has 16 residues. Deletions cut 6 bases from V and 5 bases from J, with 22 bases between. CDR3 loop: CASRMRGHTTQETQYF. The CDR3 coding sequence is TGTGCCAGCAGAATGAGGGGACACACAACACAGGAGACCCAGTACTTC.

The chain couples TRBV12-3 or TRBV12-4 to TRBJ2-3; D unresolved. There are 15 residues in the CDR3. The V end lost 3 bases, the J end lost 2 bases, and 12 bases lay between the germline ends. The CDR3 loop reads CASSFYRSNTDTQYF. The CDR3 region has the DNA TGTGCCAGCAGTTTCTATCGGAGTAACACAGATACGCAGTATTTT.

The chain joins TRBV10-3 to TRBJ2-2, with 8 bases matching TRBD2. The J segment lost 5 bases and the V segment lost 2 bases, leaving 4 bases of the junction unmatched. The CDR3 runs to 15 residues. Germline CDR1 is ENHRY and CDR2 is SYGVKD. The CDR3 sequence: CAISEPGLVTGELFF. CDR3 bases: TGTGCCATCAGTGAGCCGGGACTAGTGACCGGGGAGCTGTTTTTT.

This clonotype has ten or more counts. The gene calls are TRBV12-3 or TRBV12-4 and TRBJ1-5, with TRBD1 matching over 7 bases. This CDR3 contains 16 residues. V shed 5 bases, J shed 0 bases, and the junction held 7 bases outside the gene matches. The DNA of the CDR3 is TGTGCCAGCAGTAAGTCACAGGGGTATAGCAATCAGCCCCAGCATTTT. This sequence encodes CASSKSQGYSNQPQHF.

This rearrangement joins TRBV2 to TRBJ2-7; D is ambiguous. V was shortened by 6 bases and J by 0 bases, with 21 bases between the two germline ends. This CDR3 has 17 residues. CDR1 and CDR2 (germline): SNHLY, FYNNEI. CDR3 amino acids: CASRRRTESNGSYEQYF. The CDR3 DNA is TGTGCCAGCAGGCGACGGACGGAGTCAAACGGCTCCTACGAGCAGTACTTC. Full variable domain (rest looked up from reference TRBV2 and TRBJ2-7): EPEVTQTPSHQVTQMGQEVILRCVPISNHLYFYWYRQILGQKVEFLVSFYNNEISEKSEIFDDQFSVERPDGSNFTLKIRSTKLEDSAMYFCASRRRTESNGSYEQYFGPGTRLTVT.

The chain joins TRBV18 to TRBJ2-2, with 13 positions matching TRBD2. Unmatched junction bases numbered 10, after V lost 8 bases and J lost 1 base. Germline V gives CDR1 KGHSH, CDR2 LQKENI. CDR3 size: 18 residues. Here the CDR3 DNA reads TGTGCCAGCACCCACCAGAGACTAGCGGGAGGGAACACCGGGGAGCTGTTTTTT. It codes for CASTHQRLAGGNTGELFF. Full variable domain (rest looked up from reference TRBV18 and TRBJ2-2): NAGVMQNPRHLVRRRGQEARLRCSPMKGHSHVYWYRQLPEEGLKFMVYLQKENIIDESGMPKERFSAEFPKEGPSILRIQQVVRGDSAAYFCASTHQRLAGGNTGELFFGEGSRLTVL.

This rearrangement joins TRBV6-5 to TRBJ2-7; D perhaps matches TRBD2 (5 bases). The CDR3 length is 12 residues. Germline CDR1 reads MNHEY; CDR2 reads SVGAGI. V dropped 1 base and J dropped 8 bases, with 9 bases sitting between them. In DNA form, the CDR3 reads TGTGCCAGCAGTTACTTGGACGGGAAGCAGTACTTC. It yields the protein CASSYLDGKQYF.

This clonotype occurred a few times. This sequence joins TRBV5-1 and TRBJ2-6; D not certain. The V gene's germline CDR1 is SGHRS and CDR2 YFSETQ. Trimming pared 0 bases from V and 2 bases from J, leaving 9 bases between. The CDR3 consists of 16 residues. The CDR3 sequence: CASSLAAFAGANVLTF. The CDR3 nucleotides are TGCGCCAGCAGCTTGGCGGCGTTTGCTGGGGCCAACGTCCTGACTTTC.

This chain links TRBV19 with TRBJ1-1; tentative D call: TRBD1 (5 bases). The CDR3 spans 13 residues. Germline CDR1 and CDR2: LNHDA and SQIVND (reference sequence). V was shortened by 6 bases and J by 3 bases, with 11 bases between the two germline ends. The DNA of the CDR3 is TGTGCCAGTAGGACTACCAGGGACACTGAAGCTTTCTTT. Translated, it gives CASRTTRDTEAFF.

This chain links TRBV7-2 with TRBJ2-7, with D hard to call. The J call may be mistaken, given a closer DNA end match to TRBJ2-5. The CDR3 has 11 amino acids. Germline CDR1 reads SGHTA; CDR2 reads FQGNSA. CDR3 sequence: CASRHQETQYF. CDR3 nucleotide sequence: TGTGCCAGCCGGCACCAAGAGACCCAGTACTTC.

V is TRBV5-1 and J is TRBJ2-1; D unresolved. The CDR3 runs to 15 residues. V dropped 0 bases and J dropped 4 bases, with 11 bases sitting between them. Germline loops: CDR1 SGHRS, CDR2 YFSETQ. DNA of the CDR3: TGCGCCAGCAGCTTGGAGTCAGAAATATACAATGAGCAGTTCTTC. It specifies CASSLESEIYNEQFF.

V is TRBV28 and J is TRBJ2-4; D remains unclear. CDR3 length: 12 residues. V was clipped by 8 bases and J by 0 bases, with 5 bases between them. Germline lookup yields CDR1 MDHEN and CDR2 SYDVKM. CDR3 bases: TGTGCCAGCGGATTAGCCAAAAACATTCAGTACTTC. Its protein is CASGLAKNIQYF.

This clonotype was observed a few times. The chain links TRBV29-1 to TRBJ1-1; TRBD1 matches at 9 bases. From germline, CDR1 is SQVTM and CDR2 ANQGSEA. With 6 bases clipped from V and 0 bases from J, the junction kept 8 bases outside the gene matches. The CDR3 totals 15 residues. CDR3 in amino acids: CSVQYRGPMNTEAFF. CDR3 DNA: TGCAGCGTACAGTACAGGGGGCCAATGAACACTGAAGCTTTCTTT.

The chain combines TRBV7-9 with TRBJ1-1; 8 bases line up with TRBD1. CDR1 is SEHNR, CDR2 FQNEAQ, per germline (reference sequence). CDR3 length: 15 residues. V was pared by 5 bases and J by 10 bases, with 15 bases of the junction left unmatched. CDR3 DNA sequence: TGTGCCAGCAGCCCAAAGACGGACAGGGTCTACGGAGCTTTCTTT. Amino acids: CASSPKTDRVYGAFF.

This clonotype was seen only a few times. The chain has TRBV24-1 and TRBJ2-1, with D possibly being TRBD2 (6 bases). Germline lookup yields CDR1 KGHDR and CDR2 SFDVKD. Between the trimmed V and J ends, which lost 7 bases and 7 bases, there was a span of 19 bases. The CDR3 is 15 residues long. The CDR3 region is CATSPGRGLTNEQFF. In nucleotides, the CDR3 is TGTGCCACCAGCCCGGGACGGGGGTTAACGAATGAGCAGTTCTTC.

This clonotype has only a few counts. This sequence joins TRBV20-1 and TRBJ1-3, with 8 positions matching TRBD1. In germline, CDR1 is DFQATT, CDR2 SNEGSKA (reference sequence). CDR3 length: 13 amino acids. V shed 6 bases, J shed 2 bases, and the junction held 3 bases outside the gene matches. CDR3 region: CSADRGPGNTIYF. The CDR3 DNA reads TGCAGTGCCGACAGGGGCCCTGGAAACACCATATATTTT.

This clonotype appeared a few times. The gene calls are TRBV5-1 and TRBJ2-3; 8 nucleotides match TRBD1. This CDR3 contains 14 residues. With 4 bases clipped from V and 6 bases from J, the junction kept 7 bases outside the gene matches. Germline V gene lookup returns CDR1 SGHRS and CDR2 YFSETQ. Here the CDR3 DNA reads TGCGCCAGCAGCAGCGGACAGGGAGACGATACGCAGTATTTT. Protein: CASSSGQGDDTQYF. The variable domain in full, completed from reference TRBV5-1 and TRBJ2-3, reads KAGVTQTPRYLIKTRGQQVTLSCSPISGHRSVSWYQQTPGQGLQFLFEYFSETQRNKGNFPGRFSGRQFSNSRSEMNVSTLELGDSALYLCASSSGQGDDTQYFGPGTRLTVL.

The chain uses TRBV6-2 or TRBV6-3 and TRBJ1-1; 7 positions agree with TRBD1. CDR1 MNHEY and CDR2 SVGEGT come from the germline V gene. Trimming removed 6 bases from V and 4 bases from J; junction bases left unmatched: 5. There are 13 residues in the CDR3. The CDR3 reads CASRPAGGTEAFF. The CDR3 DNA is TGTGCCAGCAGGCCCGCAGGGGGCACTGAAGCTTTCTTT.

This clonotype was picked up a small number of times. In nucleotides, the CDR3 is TGCGCCAGCAGCCTGGGACAGCCACTCACTGAAGCTTTCTTT. Its protein product is CASSLGQPLTEAFF. The chain recombines TRBV5-1 with TRBJ1-1, with TRBD1 matching 7 bases. V was pared by 4 bases and J by 4 bases, with 7 bases of the junction left unmatched. Germline V CDR1 and CDR2: SGHRS, YFSETQ. The CDR3 length is 14 residues.